This T cell receptor (beta chain) was recovered during a study of monozygotic twins with inflammatory bowel disease. Added by template switching were UMIs that each held a 6-nucleotide sample barcode. TCRdb re-called the 5' RACE reads, yielding one record per CDR3 amino acid sequence without DNA. This table holds fewer than 350,000 distinct CDR3 sequences. CDR1 and CDR2 from the germline V gene are DFQATT and SNEGSKA (reference sequence). The CDR3 contains 12 residues. Blood (just over 2.4 ml) was collected from every donor individually. The chain recombines TRBV20-1 with TRBJ2-5; TCRdb's D call, TRBD2, is unchecked because there is no DNA. Sequencing was performed on blood. The sequence was collected from a human donor with ulcerative colitis or Crohn's disease, or a healthy co-twin of an affected twin (not recorded which). The CDR3 region is CSCAGWREAQYF.